This entry is about one T cell receptor beta chain. The data belong to a study of technical replicates of blood from a handful of donors. Here immunoSEQ multiplex PCR was the method, and the copy in TCRdb shows in-frame clones only, minus some. The data contain almost 90,000 clones, around 96% of them singletons. The CDR3 consists of 16 residues. The trim removed 4 bases at V and 8 bases at J, leaving 11 bases unmatched. Germline CDR1 SGHNT, CDR2 YYREEE (reference sequence). The sample taken for sequencing was T cells isolated from PBMCs. This sequence was found in a human donor in good health. This chain joins TRBV5-4 and TRBJ2-1; TRBD2 matches at 11 bases. The CDR3 bases are TGTGCCAGCAGCCGTACTATAGCGGGGGGGCCCGATGAGCAGTTCTTC. Translated: CASSRTIAGGPDEQFF.